The 2 T cell receptor beta chains below come from one sample, sequenced in a study of T cells after yellow fever vaccination. One entry per CDR3 protein, called by TCRdb with MiXCR from the 5' RACE reads. The table records a few hundred thousand distinct CDR3 sequences, around a tenth of them present only once. Material: PBMCs, obtained on the day of the first yellow fever vaccination. These receptors came from a young man who received the YFV17D yellow fever vaccine.

V and J are TRBV7-8 and TRBJ2-2, with D possibly matching TRBD2 (5 bases). The germline V gene encodes CDR1 SGHVS and CDR2 FQNEAQ. V was shortened by 4 bases and J by 6 bases, with 21 bases between the two germline ends. The CDR3 totals 17 residues. The CDR3 region is CASSSIGRGIGPGELFF. In DNA, the CDR3 is TGTGCCAGCAGCTCAATCGGACGAGGGATTGGACCCGGGGAGCTGTTTTTT.

The chain uses TRBV20-1 and TRBJ1-6, with 8 bases fitting TRBD1. The germline gives CDR1 DFQATT, CDR2 SNEGSKA (reference sequence). This CDR3 is 13 amino acids long. V was clipped by 7 bases and J by 6 bases; unmatched bases: 5. Here the CDR3 DNA reads TGCAGTGTGACAGGGGATGGTAATTCACCCCTCCACTTT. Protein: CSVTGDGNSPLHF.